This T cell receptor (beta chain) stems from a study of blood T cell repertoires in COVID-19. Overall study: Donors in the United States, Italy and Spain gave samples during acute or convalescent COVID-19.

Per the study methods: Estimation of nucleated cell counts relied on the amplification of reference gene primers. Produced via immunoSEQ multiplex PCR; TCRdb's table is partial and in-frame only. V and J calls and clone size are given by that table; D and trimming were obtained from the DNA. The sample holds under 350,000 clones, around nine tenths seen once. CDR1 is SGHKS and CDR2 is YYEKEE in the germline V gene (reference sequence). With 1 base removed from V and 4 bases from J, the gap between germline ends came to 12 bases. The CDR3 length is 14 residues. The source material was peripheral blood. The chain couples TRBV5-5 to TRBJ2-7, with D possibly being TRBD2 (5 bases). The receptor was isolated from a man in his forties with acute or convalescent COVID-19. CDR3 in amino acids: CASSLTVREYEQYF. DNA for the CDR3: TGTGCCAGCAGCTTGACAGTAAGGGAGTACGAGCAGTACTTC.